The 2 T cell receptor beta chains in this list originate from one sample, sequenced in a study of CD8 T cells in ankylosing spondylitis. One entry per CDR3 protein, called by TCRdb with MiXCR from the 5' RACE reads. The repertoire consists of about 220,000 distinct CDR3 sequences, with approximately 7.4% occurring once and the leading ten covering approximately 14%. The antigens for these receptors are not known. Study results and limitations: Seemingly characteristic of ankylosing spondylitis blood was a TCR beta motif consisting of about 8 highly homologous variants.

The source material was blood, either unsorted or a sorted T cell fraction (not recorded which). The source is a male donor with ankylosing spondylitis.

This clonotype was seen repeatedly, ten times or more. CDR3 in amino acids: CASSPGTAAYEQYF. The CDR3 DNA reads as TGTGCCAGCAGCCCCGGGACCGCGGCCTACGAGCAGTACTTC. The chain is built from TRBV7-2 and TRBJ2-7, with D possibly called TRBD1 or TRBD2 (5 bases each). Germline V gives CDR1 SGHTA, CDR2 FQGNSA. This CDR3 spans 14 amino acids. With 5 bases removed from V and 2 bases from J, the gap between germline ends came to 13 bases.

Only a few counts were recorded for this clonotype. The DNA for the CDR3 is TGTGCCAGCAGCTCGCCGGACTTGCAGCAGTACTTC. It codes for CASSSPDLQQYF. This sequence joins TRBV5-5 and TRBJ2-7; D is possibly TRBD2 (5 bases). CDR1 SGHKS and CDR2 YYEKEE come from the germline V gene (reference sequence). CDR3 length: 12 residues. V was clipped by 3 bases and J by 8 bases, with 12 bases between them.